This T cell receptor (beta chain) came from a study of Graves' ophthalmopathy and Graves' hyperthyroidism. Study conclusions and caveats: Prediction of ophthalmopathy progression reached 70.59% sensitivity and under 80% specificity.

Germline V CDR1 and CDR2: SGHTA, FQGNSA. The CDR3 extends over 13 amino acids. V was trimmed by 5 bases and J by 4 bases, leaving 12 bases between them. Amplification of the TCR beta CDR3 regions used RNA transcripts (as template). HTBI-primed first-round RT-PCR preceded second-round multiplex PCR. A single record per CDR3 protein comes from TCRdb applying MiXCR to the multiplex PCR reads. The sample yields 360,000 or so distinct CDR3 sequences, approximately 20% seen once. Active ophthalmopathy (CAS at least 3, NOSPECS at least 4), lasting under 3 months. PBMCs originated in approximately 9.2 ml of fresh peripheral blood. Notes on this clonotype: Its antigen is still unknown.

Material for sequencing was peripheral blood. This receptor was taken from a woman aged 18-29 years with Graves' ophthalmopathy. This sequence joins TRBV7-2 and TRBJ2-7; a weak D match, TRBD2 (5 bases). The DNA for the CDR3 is TGTGCCAGCAGCCTGGAGGCGAAATACGAGCAGTACTTC. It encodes CASSLEAKYEQYF.